This T cell receptor beta chain was sequenced during a study of shared clonotypes between healthy human individuals. Measured with immunoSEQ multiplex PCR; TCRdb has only the in-frame clones, and not every one. The data show fewer than 650,000 clones, just over 75% seen once. Material: PBMCs. The sequence was obtained from a woman aged 40 to 50 in good health. Some clones in this sample may be carry-over from other donors' samples.

In DNA, the CDR3 is TGTGCCATCAGTGACCTGAAACCCCTCTACGAGCAGTACTTC. Translated: CAISDLKPLYEQYF. The rearrangement uses TRBV10-3 and TRBJ2-7; D is undetermined. The CDR3 spans 14 residues. Trimming cost V 3 bases and J 3 bases, with 12 bases left between them. The germline gives CDR1 ENHRY, CDR2 SYGVKD.